What follows is one T cell receptor (beta chain) and its context. V shed 5 bases and J shed 1 base, with 9 bases lying between them. This CDR3 comprises 14 residues. The germline CDR1 and CDR2 sequences are LNHDA and SQIVND (reference sequence). The data are from a study of blood T cell repertoires in COVID-19. Whole-study context: Acute and convalescent COVID-19 samples came from the United States, Italy and Spain.

The protocol was immunoSEQ multiplex PCR, while the TCRdb copy is restricted to in-frame clones and leaves out a portion. The profile covers about 170,000 clones, with 75% to 85% appearing a single time and roughly 15% taken by the ten largest. Cohort assignment relied on participant-reported clinical history. What the recovered Cohort 3 donors had was two negative PCRs, clearance, or symptom resolution. The chain couples TRBV19 to TRBJ1-5; D might be TRBD1 (5 bases). The material sequenced was PBMCs or T cells enriched from blood (not recorded which). The TCR comes from a man in his fifties or sixties who had recovered from COVID-19. The CDR3 nucleotides are TGTGCCAGTAGTGTCCCAGGGAGCAATCAGCCCCAGCATTTT. Residues: CASSVPGSNQPQHF.